The 16 T cell receptor beta chains below were found in one sample sequenced in a study of blood T cell repertoires in COVID-19. Clones were sequenced by immunoSEQ multiplex PCR, and TCRdb holds only the in-frame ones, with some missing. The sample contains some 150,000 clones, roughly 90% of which appear only once. Sample: peripheral blood. The receptor set was obtained from a man between 60 and 75 years old with acute or convalescent COVID-19.

V and J are TRBV7-6 and TRBJ2-7; TRBD1 aligns across 7 bases. Per the germline V gene, CDR1 is SGHVS and CDR2 is FNYEAQ. The CDR3 consists of 13 residues. V was pared by 5 bases and J by 6 bases, with 7 bases of the junction left unmatched. In DNA, the CDR3 is TGTGCCAGCAGCATGAGACAGGGAGCCGAGCAGTACTTC. Translated: CASSMRQGAEQYF.

CDR3 DNA: TGCGCCAGCAGCTTGAGACCAGGGAACACTGAAGCTTTCTTT. Translated, it gives CASSLRPGNTEAFF. This rearrangement joins TRBV5-1 to TRBJ1-1; no clear D. The germline V gene encodes CDR1 SGHRS and CDR2 YFSETQ. This CDR3 region has 14 residues. V lost 1 base and J 1 base, leaving 8 bases between the germline ends.

V gene TRBV19 combines with J gene TRBJ1-1; 7 bases fit TRBD1. This CDR3 is 16 amino acids long. Unmatched junction bases numbered 13, after V lost 6 bases and J lost 3 bases. Germline CDR1 reads LNHDA; CDR2 reads SQIVND (reference sequence). DNA of the CDR3: TGTGCCAGTAGCCTCAGGGGGTCCCCCTTATACACTGAAGCTTTCTTT. This gives the protein CASSLRGSPLYTEAFF.

This chain uses TRBV5-1 with TRBJ2-3; D might be TRBD1 (5 bases). Germline assignment: CDR1 SGHRS and CDR2 YFSETQ. The CDR3 loop spans 14 amino acids. V was trimmed by 3 bases and J by 8 bases, leaving 16 bases between them. The CDR3 protein is CASSSTLSGSTQYF. The DNA for the CDR3 is TGCGCCAGCAGCTCGACCCTCTCAGGGTCTACGCAGTATTTT.

V and J are TRBV7-9 and TRBJ1-4; D is unclear. The CDR3 has 15 residues. The germline gives CDR1 SEHNR, CDR2 FQNEAQ (reference sequence). V was cut by 5 bases and J by 0 bases, with 10 bases left in between. The CDR3 is CASSPLYSTNEKLFF. The CDR3 DNA reads TGTGCCAGCAGCCCACTCTACTCAACTAATGAAAAACTGTTTTTT.

The rearrangement links TRBV19 to TRBJ1-5, with D perhaps matching TRBD1 (5 bases). The germline V and J ends were trimmed by 1 base and 6 bases, with 16 bases remaining between them. Germline lookup yields CDR1 LNHDA and CDR2 SQIVND (reference sequence). The CDR3 has 16 amino acids. This CDR3 reads CASSIGGGGTFQPQHF. The CDR3, as DNA: TGTGCCAGTAGTATAGGGGGGGGAGGGACTTTTCAGCCCCAGCATTTT.

The V call is TRBV29-1, the J call TRBJ1-2; D gene ambiguous. CDR1 and CDR2 (germline): SQVTM, ANQGSEA. The V end lost 3 bases, the J end lost 6 bases, and 17 bases lay between the germline ends. The CDR3 consists of 14 residues. The CDR3 nucleotides are TGCAGCGTTGATTCGGGGAGTCTTATAGATGGCTACACCTTC. As protein: CSVDSGSLIDGYTF.

J is TRBJ1-5 and V is TRBV12-5; TRBD1 aligns across 8 bases. The CDR3 is 13 amino acids. Germline CDR1 and CDR2: LGHNT and FRNRAP. V trimming: 11 bases; J trimming: 4 bases; junction bases outside the gene matches: 7. The CDR3 sequence is CASGQGTNQPQHF. The DNA of the CDR3 is TGTGCTTCCGGACAGGGTACGAATCAGCCCCAGCATTTT.

The rearrangement joins TRBV7-2 to TRBJ1-2; 8 nucleotides match TRBD1. The CDR3 covers 13 residues. The germline CDR1 and CDR2 sequences are SGHTA and FQGNSA. With 1 base clipped from V and 11 bases from J, the junction kept 6 bases outside the gene matches. Here the CDR3 reads CASSLGGQGSYTF. CDR3 nucleotide sequence: TGTGCCAGCAGCTTAGGTGGACAGGGCTCATACACCTTC.

V gene TRBV18 combines with J gene TRBJ1-4; D gene ambiguous. The V gene lost 3 bases and the J gene lost 8 bases, with 16 bases spanning the gap. The CDR3 runs to 15 residues. Germline CDR1 reads KGHSH; CDR2 reads LQKENI. The CDR3 loop reads CASSPGGGREEKLFF. The DNA of the CDR3 is TGTGCCAGCTCACCCGGCGGAGGGCGGGAGGAAAAACTGTTTTTT.

The rearrangement uses TRBV2 and TRBJ2-7; the match to TRBD1 covers 12 bases. The germline V gene has CDR1 SNHLY and CDR2 FYNNEI. The junction had 13 bases not matched to a gene; V was cut back by 6 bases and J by 4 bases. The CDR3 loop spans 17 amino acids. The DNA for the CDR3 is TGTGCCAGCAGCGTTTGGACCGGGACAGGGGGCGGTTACGAGCAGTACTTC. Protein: CASSVWTGTGGGYEQYF.

CDR3 loop: CASSRKTDTQYF. CDR3 DNA: TGCGCCAGCAGCCGTAAAACAGATACGCAGTATTTT. V gene TRBV23-1 combines with J gene TRBJ2-3; D uncertain. TRBV23-1 is flagged as an ORF with uncertain function. This CDR3 is built from 12 residues. The ends were cut back, 6 bases at V and 3 bases at J, with 7 bases in the middle.

This chain connects TRBV7-2 to TRBJ2-2; the D gene is possibly TRBD1 (6 bases). The CDR3 is made up of 15 amino acids. Germline loops: CDR1 SGHTA, CDR2 FQGNSA. V was shortened by 7 bases and J by 7 bases, with 19 bases between the two germline ends. CDR3 region: CASKLGAFGSGELFF. DNA for the CDR3: TGTGCCAGCAAATTGGGGGCCTTTGGAAGCGGGGAGCTGTTTTTT.

In DNA form, the CDR3 reads TGCGCCAGCAGCTTCGGGAGCCAGCGGGGAGAAAACATTCAGTACTTC. Protein sequence: CASSFGSQRGENIQYF. V gene TRBV5-1 combines with J gene TRBJ2-4; the match to TRBD2 covers 7 bases. Germline V gene data show CDR1 as SGHRS and CDR2 as YFSETQ. V gave up 2 bases and J gave up 5 bases; unmatched junction bases: 10. The CDR3 runs 16 residues.

The chain uses TRBV5-6 and TRBJ2-7; perhaps TRBD1 as D (6 bases). CDR3 length equals 14 residues. CDR1 is SGHDT, CDR2 YYEEEE, per germline. V lost 0 bases, J lost 5 bases, and 12 bases lay in between. The CDR3 spells CASSLVGALDEQYF. For the CDR3, the DNA is TGTGCCAGCAGCTTGGTGGGGGCGCTCGACGAGCAGTACTTC.

CDR3 loop: CASSQGRVAEKLFF. The CDR3 nucleotides are TGTGCCAGCAGCCAGGGCAGGGTGGCAGAAAAACTGTTTTTT. The rearrangement links TRBV3-1 (or the pseudogene TRBV3-2) to TRBJ1-4; maybe TRBD1 (5 bases). Trimming cost V 3 bases and J 8 bases, with 13 bases left between them. From germline, CDR1 is LGHDT and CDR2 YNNKEL (reference sequence). CDR3 length equals 14 residues.